This TCR beta chain was found in a study of lymphopenia after photon versus proton radiotherapy (dated by TCRdb to between 2018 and 2021). In the study overall: Photon and proton radiation therapy were compared by the study for their immunological effects in patients with gastrointestinal tumors who developed high-grade lymphopenia. The cohort comprised about 20 patients with gastrointestinal tumors who received either photon or proton therapy and then developed lymphopenia. The study was designed to characterize how the impact on the immune system differs between the two radiation modalities. Study-wide findings and limitations: During treatment, patients who received photon therapy lost naive T cells and TCR diversity and gained effector/memory populations, whereas patients who received proton therapy remained relatively stable. The authors looked at the survival association only in patients who died, and they framed better survival with proton therapy as a possibility rather than a demonstrated result. After the lymphocyte count nadir, photon-treated repertoires showed oligoclonal expansion, especially of CD8+ Temra cells, which drove the drop in diversity. Among patients across the cohort who died, overall survival time showed an inverse correlation with a larger post-nadir drop in TCR diversity.

Libraries were constructed by the immunoSEQ multiplex PCR assay. Deep sequencing of rearranged TCR beta loci, alongside multiparametric flow cytometry, was used to profile T cell repertoires. TCRdb retrieved this table from immuneACCESS and kept in-frame rearrangements only. Not all clones are present; in checked studies, unresolved V genes account for under half, and no reason is known for the remainder. This sample is represented by 15,000 to 20,000 clones; over 75% of them were singletons. The top ten clones comprise around a tenth of the sample. With respect to this clone: Its recognized antigen is unknown. Base qualities are not recorded, but no much larger clone differs from it by a single base.

The CDR3 runs 14 residues from the cysteine to the phenylalanine. Just the 42-base CDR3 DNA is kept, in frame starting at base 1. Trimming leaves V shorter by 4 bases and J shorter by 1 base, with the junction holding 2 bases beyond the gene matches. The germline V gene provides CDR1 MNHNS and CDR2 SASEGT. The chain joins TRBV6-1 to TRBJ1-1, with 8 bases matching TRBD1. This material consisted of peripheral blood, taken from a patient treated with proton-based radiotherapy. The clonotype comes from a man in his 70s with pancreatic cancer. Read as DNA, the sequence is TGTGCCAGCAGTGCCGGGACAGGGAACACTGAAGCTTTCTTT. Translated, this gives CASSAGTGNTEAFF.